The source of this T cell receptor (beta chain) is a study of regulatory T cells in long-lasting Graves disease. Overall study findings and caveats: Persistent Graves' disease cases displayed lower TCR diversity than newly diagnosed ones.

Researchers made TCR beta libraries by using iRepertoire HTBI primers and running Arm-PCR on CDR3 regions. In TCRdb, the multiplex PCR reads were re-called with MiXCR into one record per CDR3 protein. The sample includes 440,000 or so distinct CDR3 sequences, about 17% of them seen just once. This clonotype was counted only a few times. As yet, its antigen is unknown. Documented time point: newly diagnosed GD, antithyroid drugs for less than 3 months. The authors made the TCR library using RNA they extracted from PBMCs. Patients were enrolled at an endocrinology department in Xi'an, China. Germline CDR1 and CDR2: SGHTA and FQGNSA. The CDR3 consists of 19 residues. Trimming removed 4 bases at V and 4 bases at J, with 27 bases between. These records were also assigned to another study, of T cells in Graves' hyperthyroidism and ophthalmopathy. That work contributes: A model of 13 V-J pairs discriminated ophthalmopathy from stable hyperthyroidism.

This TCR derives from a woman between 25 and 40 years old with Graves disease. This chain links TRBV7-2 with TRBJ2-3; D is unresolved. Specimen: peripheral blood mononuclear cells (PBMCs), collected at new diagnosis, from a patient treated with antithyroid drugs. The CDR3 protein is CASSSIGFGRLWAPDTQYF. Here the CDR3 DNA reads TGTGCCAGCAGCTCAATAGGGTTTGGGCGTCTTTGGGCTCCAGATACGCAGTATTTT.